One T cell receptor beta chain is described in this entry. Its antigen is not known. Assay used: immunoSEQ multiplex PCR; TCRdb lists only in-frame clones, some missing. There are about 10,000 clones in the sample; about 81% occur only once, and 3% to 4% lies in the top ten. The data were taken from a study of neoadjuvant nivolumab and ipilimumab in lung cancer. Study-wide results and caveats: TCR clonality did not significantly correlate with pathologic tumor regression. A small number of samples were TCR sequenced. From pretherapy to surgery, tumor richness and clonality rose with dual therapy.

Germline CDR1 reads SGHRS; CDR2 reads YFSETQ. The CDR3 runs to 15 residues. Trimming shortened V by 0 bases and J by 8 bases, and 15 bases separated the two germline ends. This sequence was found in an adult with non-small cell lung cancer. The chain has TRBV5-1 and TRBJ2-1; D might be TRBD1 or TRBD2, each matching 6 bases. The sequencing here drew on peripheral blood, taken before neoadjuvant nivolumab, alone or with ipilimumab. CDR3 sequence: CASSLAKGGRDEQFF. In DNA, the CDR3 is TGCGCCAGCAGCTTGGCCAAAGGGGGGCGCGATGAGCAGTTCTTC. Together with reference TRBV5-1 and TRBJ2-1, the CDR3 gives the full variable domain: KAGVTQTPRYLIKTRGQQVTLSCSPISGHRSVSWYQQTPGQGLQFLFEYFSETQRNKGNFPGRFSGRQFSNSRSEMNVSTLELGDSALYLCASSLAKGGRDEQFFGPGTRLTVL.